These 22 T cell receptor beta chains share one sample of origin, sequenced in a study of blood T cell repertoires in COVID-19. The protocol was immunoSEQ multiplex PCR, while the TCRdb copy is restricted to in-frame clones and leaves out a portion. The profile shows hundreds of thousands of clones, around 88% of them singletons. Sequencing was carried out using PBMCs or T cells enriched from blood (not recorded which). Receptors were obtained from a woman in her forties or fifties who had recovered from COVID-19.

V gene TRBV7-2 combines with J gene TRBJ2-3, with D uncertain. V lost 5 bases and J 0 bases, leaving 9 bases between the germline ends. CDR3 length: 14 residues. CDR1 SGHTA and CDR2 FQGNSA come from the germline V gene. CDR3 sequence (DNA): TGTGCCAGCAGCCAGGCGCACAGCACAGATACGCAGTATTTT. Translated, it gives CASSQAHSTDTQYF. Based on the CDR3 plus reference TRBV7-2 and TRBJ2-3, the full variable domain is GAGVSQSPSNKVTEKGKDVELRCDPISGHTALYWYRQSLGQGLEFLIYFQGNSAPDKSGLPSDRFSAERTGGSVSTLTIQRTQQEDSAVYLCASSQAHSTDTQYFGPGTRLTVL.

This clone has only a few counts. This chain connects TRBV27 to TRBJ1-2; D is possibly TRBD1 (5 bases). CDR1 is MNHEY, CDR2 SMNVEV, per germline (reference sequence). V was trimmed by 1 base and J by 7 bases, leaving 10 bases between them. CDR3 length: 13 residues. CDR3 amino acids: CASSLWQGGGYTF. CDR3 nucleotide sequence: TGTGCCAGCAGTTTATGGCAGGGTGGTGGCTACACCTTC.

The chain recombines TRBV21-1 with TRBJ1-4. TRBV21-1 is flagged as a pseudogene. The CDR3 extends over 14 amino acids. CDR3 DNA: TGTGCCAGCAGCAACAGGCGGGAGGGCGAAAAACTGTTTTTT. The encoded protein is CASSNRREGEKLFF.

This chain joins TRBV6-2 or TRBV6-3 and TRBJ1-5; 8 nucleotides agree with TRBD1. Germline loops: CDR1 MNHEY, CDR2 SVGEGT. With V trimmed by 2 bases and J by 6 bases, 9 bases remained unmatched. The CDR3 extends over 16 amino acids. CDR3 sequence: CASSYRRAGGSQPQHF. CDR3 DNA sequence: TGTGCCAGCAGTTACCGCCGGGCAGGGGGCAGTCAGCCCCAGCATTTT.

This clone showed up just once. The CDR3 region has the DNA TGTGCCAGCAGCCCTGGACAGGGCCGTGAAAAACTGTTTTTT. Translation: CASSPGQGREKLFF. The chain has TRBV4-2 and TRBJ1-4; TRBD1 agrees at 8 bases. This CDR3 spans 14 amino acids. The junction had 5 bases not matched to a gene; V was cut back by 4 bases and J by 7 bases. Germline assignment: CDR1 LGHNA and CDR2 YNFKEQ.

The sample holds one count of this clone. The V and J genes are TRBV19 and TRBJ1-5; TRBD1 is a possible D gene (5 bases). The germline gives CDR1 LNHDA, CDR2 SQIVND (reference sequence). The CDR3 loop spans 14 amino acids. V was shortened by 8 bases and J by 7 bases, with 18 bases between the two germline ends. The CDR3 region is CASCPDRDCQPQHF. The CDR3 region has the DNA TGTGCCAGTTGTCCTGACAGAGATTGCCAGCCCCAGCATTTT.

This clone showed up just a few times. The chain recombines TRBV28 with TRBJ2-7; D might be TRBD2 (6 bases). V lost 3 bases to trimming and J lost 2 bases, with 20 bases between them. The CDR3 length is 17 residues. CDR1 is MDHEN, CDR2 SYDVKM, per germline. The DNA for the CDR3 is TGTGCCAGCAGTTTCCCGAGACCGGGACTTCCGACCTACGAGCAGTACTTC. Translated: CASSFPRPGLPTYEQYF.

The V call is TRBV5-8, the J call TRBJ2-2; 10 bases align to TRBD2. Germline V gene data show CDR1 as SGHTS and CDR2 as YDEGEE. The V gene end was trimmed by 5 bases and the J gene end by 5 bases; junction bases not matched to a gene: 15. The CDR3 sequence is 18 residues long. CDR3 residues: CASRDRPAGGPRTGELFF. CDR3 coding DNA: TGTGCCAGCAGGGATAGACCAGCGGGAGGGCCGAGGACCGGGGAGCTGTTTTTT.

CDR3 coding DNA: TGCGCCAGCAGCCAAGGGCCGGACTCCGGCCCCGGGACCCAGTACTTC. Translating gives CASSQGPDSGPGTQYF. V gene TRBV4-3 combines with J gene TRBJ2-5; a weak D match, TRBD2 (5 bases). The CDR3 contains 16 residues. The V end lost 1 base, the J end lost 7 bases, and 19 bases lay between the germline ends. Germline V gives CDR1 LGHNA, CDR2 YSLEER.

The CDR3 coding sequence is TGTGCCACCAGCAGGGACAGAGCTAACTATGGCTACACCTTC. Amino acid sequence: CATSRDRANYGYTF. This rearrangement joins TRBV15 to TRBJ1-2, with D perhaps TRBD1 (6 bases). Germline values: CDR1 LNHNV, CDR2 YYDKDF (reference sequence). The length of the CDR3 is 14 residues. V lost 3 bases, J lost 0 bases, and 8 bases lay in between.

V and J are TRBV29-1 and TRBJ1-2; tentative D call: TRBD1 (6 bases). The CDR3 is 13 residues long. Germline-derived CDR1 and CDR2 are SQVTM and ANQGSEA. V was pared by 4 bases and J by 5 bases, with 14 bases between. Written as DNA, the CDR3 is TGCAGCGTTGCAACAGGGAGTGGATATGGCTACACCTTC. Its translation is CSVATGSGYGYTF.

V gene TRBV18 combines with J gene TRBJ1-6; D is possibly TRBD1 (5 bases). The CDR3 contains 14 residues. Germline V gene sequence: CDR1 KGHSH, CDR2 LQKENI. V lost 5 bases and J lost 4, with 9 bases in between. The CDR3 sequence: CASSEQEYNSPLHF. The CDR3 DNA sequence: TGTGCCAGCTCAGAACAGGAGTATAATTCACCCCTCCACTTT. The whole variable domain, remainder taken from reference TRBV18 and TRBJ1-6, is NAGVMQNPRHLVRRRGQEARLRCSPMKGHSHVYWYRQLPEEGLKFMVYLQKENIIDESGMPKERFSAEFPKEGPSILRIQQVVRGDSAAYFCASSEQEYNSPLHFGNGTRLTVT.

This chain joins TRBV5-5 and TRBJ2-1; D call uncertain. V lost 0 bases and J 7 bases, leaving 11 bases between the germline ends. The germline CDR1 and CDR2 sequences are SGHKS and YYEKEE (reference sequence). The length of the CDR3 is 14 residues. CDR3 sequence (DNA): TGTGCCAGCAGCTTGGCGTCGGAGCTTAATGAGCAGTTCTTC. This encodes CASSLASELNEQFF.

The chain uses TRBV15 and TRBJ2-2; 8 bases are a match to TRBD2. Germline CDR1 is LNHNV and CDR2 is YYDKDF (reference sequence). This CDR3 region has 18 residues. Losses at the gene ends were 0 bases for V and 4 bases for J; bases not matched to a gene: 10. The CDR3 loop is CATSRDLSSGSGTGELFF. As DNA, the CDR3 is TGTGCCACCAGCAGAGATCTTTCCAGCGGGAGCGGCACCGGGGAGCTGTTTTTT.

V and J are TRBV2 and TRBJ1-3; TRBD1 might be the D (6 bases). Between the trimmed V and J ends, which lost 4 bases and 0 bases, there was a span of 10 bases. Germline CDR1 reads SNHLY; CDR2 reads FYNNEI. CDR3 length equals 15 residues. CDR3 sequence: CASSGRGHSGNTIYF. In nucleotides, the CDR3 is TGTGCCAGCAGTGGCAGGGGACACTCTGGAAACACCATATATTTT.

The CDR3 DNA sequence: TGTGCCAGCAGCGAGTCCCGGGGGATGTACAATGAGCAGTTCTTC. Translation gives CASSESRGMYNEQFF. The rearrangement uses TRBV13 and TRBJ2-1, with D perhaps matching TRBD2 (6 bases). Germline V gene data show CDR1 as PRHDT and CDR2 as FYEKMQ (reference sequence). V was clipped by 5 bases and J by 4 bases, with 15 bases between them. CDR3 length equals 15 residues.

Here the CDR3 reads CASAYSSGDFYEQYF. The DNA of the CDR3 is TGTGCCAGCGCCTATTCTAGCGGGGACTTCTACGAGCAGTACTTC. The chain couples TRBV7-6 to TRBJ2-7, with 9 bases aligning to TRBD2. Trimming took 8 bases from V and 3 from J; bases not matched to a gene: 11. The germline V gene encodes CDR1 SGHVS and CDR2 FNYEAQ. The CDR3 length is 15 residues.

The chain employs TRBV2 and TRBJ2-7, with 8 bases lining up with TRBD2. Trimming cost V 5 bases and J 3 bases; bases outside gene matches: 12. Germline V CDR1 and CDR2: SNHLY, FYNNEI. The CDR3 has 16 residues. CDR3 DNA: TGTGCCAGCAGTCCCTTCGGGTTAGCGGGAAGCTACGAGCAGTACTTC. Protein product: CASSPFGLAGSYEQYF.

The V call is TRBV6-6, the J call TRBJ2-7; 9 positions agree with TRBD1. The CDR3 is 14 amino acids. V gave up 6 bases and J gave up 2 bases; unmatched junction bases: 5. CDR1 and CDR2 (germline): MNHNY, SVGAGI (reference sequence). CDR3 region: CASSGTGWAYEQYF. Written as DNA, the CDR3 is TGTGCCAGCAGCGGGACAGGGTGGGCCTACGAGCAGTACTTC.

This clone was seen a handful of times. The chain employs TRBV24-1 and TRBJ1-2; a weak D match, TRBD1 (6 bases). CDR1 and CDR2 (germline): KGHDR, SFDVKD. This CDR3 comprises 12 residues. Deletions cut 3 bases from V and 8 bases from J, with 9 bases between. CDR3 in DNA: TGTGCCACCAGTGATACAGGGATCGGCTACACCTTC. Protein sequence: CATSDTGIGYTF.

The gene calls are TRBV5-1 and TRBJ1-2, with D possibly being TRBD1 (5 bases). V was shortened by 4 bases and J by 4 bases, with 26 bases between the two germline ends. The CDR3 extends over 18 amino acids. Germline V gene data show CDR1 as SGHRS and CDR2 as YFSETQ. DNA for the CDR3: TGCGCCAGCAGCGGGCCGGCGAGAGACAGACCCTGGGCCTATGGCTACACCTTC. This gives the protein CASSGPARDRPWAYGYTF.

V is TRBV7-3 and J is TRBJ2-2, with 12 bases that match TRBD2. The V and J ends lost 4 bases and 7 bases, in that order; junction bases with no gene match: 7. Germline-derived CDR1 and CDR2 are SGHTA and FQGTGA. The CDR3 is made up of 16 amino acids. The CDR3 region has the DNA TGTGCCAGCAGCTCAGCTAGCGGGAGGGCCGGCGGGGAGCTGTTTTTT. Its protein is CASSSASGRAGGELFF. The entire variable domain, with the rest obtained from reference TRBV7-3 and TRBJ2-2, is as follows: GAGVSQTPSNKVTEKGKYVELRCDPISGHTALYWYRQSLGQGPEFLIYFQGTGAADDSGLPNDRFFAVRPEGSVSTLKIQRTERGDSAVYLCASSSASGRAGGELFFGEGSRLTVL.